This TCR beta chain was identified in a study of cytomegalovirus exposure and HLA in healthy donors. Use of 60 Vbeta and 13 Jbeta primers characterized the PCR. Sequencing was performed with immunoSEQ multiplex PCR; in TCRdb, only in-frame clones are kept and a portion is missing. The sample includes some 180,000 clones, just over 75% of them seen just once. Per the germline V gene, CDR1 is GTSNPN and CDR2 is SVGIG (reference sequence). The CDR3 contains 15 residues. With 7 bases removed from V and 1 base from J, the gap between germline ends came to 19 bases. Sequencing input: PBMCs. The V call is TRBV30, the J call TRBJ1-1; D uncertain. This receptor was identified in a man aged 25-45 years in good health and CMV-seronegative. CDR3 region: CAFIRRAARNTEAFF. CDR3 coding DNA: TGTGCCTTTATAAGGAGGGCAGCCCGGAACACTGAAGCTTTCTTT.